A selection of T cell receptor beta chains follows, all from one sample in a study of shared clonotypes between healthy human individuals. Measured with immunoSEQ multiplex PCR; TCRdb has only the in-frame clones, and not every one. The data contain some 1,900,000 clones, about 95% of them singletons. Sequencing input: naive CD8+ T cells sorted from blood. These receptors were taken from a man aged 18 to 35 in good health. Each CDR3 is given with its conserved first and last residue. The D gene is left open where the match is weak. Not all rows give a size; the values are once, few, many and, for expanded clones, a class.

J: TRBJ1-4; size: .; V: TRBV6-5; D: TRBD1; CDR3: CASSYDRGLSGEKLFF
J: TRBJ2-7; size: .; V: TRBV2; D: .; CDR3: CASSVQIVYEQYF
J: TRBJ2-3; size: .; V: TRBV29-1; D: TRBD2; CDR3: CSVDSPTSTNTQYF
J: TRBJ1-3; size: .; V: TRBV7-2; D: TRBD1; CDR3: CASSSTGEGVGNTIYF
J: TRBJ2-7; size: .; V: TRBV21-1; D: .; CDR3: CASSRGRKAYEQYF
J: TRBJ2-7; size: .; V: TRBV27; D: .; CDR3: CASTARRDGLYEQYF
J: TRBJ2-5; size: .; V: TRBV30; D: .; CDR3: CAWSGDPETQYF
J: TRBJ2-1; size: .; V: TRBV4-3; D: TRBD2; CDR3: CASSQDRPSGISYNEQFF
J: TRBJ2-7; size: .; V: TRBV2; D: .; CDR3: CASNKRGEQYF
J: TRBJ2-7; size: .; V: TRBV7-8; D: .; CDR3: CASSLVWGEGYF
J: TRBJ2-7; size: .; V: TRBV9; D: .; CDR3: CASSVAPEYEQYF
J: TRBJ2-1; size: .; V: TRBV30; D: TRBD2; CDR3: CAWREQRGASEQFF
J: TRBJ2-4; size: .; V: TRBV27; D: .; CDR3: CASSLGVLAKNIQYF
J: TRBJ2-7; size: .; V: TRBV6-5; D: .; CDR3: CASSYQGPTPYEQYF
J: TRBJ2-7; size: .; V: TRBV11-2; D: TRBD2; CDR3: CASSSLAGGNEQYF
J: TRBJ2-7; size: .; V: TRBV27; D: .; CDR3: CASSETGDTYEQYF
J: TRBJ2-7; size: .; V: TRBV9; D: TRBD2; CDR3: CASSEGASGRDYEQYF
J: TRBJ1-1; size: .; V: TRBV5-6; D: .; CDR3: CAGGLWGTEAFF
J: TRBJ2-1; size: .; V: TRBV11-2; D: TRBD2; CDR3: CASSLMASGGSEQFF
J: TRBJ2-3; size: .; V: TRBV30; D: .; CDR3: CAWSSTSVFTDTQYF
J: TRBJ2-2; size: .; V: TRBV6-5; D: .; CDR3: CASSYSPQGRAGELFF
J: TRBJ2-1; size: .; V: TRBV6-1; D: .; CDR3: CASSEGYNEQFF
J: TRBJ2-1; size: .; V: TRBV9; D: .; CDR3: CASSPPSATEQFF
J: TRBJ2-5; size: .; V: TRBV6-5; D: .; CDR3: CASSHGGPETQYF
J: TRBJ2-5; size: .; V: TRBV10-1; D: TRBD2; CDR3: CASSTGTSGGGTQYF
J: TRBJ1-2; size: .; V: TRBV19; D: .; CDR3: CASTVTENYGYTF
J: TRBJ2-7; size: once; V: TRBV4-1; D: .; CDR3: CASSQLEGLIYEQYF
J: TRBJ1-2; size: .; V: TRBV29-1; D: .; CDR3: CSVEDRGLDGYTF
J: TRBJ2-5; size: .; V: TRBV25-1; D: TRBD2; CDR3: CASSDFGGIQETQYF
J: TRBJ2-7; size: .; V: TRBV19; D: TRBD1; CDR3: CASSVRDSNYYEQYF
J: TRBJ2-3; size: .; V: TRBV5-1; D: .; CDR3: CASSSHSGNAQYF
J: TRBJ2-3; size: .; V: TRBV10-3; D: .; CDR3: CAISESIAGEDTQYF
J: TRBJ2-7; size: few; V: TRBV7-9; D: .; CDR3: CASSLGAYEQYF
J: TRBJ1-4; size: .; V: TRBV14; D: .; CDR3: CASSQVRGRNEKLFF
J: TRBJ1-5; size: .; V: TRBV19; D: .; CDR3: CATQVRDSNQPQHF
J: TRBJ1-1; size: .; V: TRBV27; D: .; CDR3: CASSLSAGKTEAFF